These T cell receptor beta chains were read from a single sample in a study of blood T cell repertoires in COVID-19. The repertoire was sequenced with immunoSEQ multiplex PCR; TCRdb's copy has only in-frame clones and lacks some. The repertoire consists of some 140,000 clones, with more than 80% occurring once and the leading ten covering 0.5% to 0.6%. The material sequenced was peripheral blood. The receptors come from a man in his fifties or sixties with acute or convalescent COVID-19. Both conserved end residues are trimmed from each CDR3.

v_call | cdr3_length | cdr3_aa
TRBV18 | 14 | ASSPSKGQGIAEQY
TRBV18 | 14 | ASSSTRGSRRDTQY
TRBV4-1 | 13 | ASSQAWGQTGELF
TRBV6-2/TRBV6-3 | 12 | ASSRQGHNQPQH
TRBV29-1 | 12 | SVGEGMGTGELF
TRBV28 | 11 | ASSFDRGYEQY
TRBV15 | 13 | ATSRDRGTFHTQY
TRBV18 | 11 | ASSPQEGDEQF
TRBV19 | 12 | ASRSSGRVSEQF
TRBV4-1 | 13 | ASSLIHRGMSELF
TRBV30 | 12 | AWSAGLSYNEQF
TRBV9 | 13 | ASSPRQGAGYGYT
TRBV9 | 14 | ASTQGGRGSYNEQF
TRBV9 | 12 | ASSVGGGREKLF
TRBV6-5 | 10 | ASSPGTGEAF
TRBV7-8 | 15 | ASSSGTGQHSNQPQH
TRBV6-6 | 13 | ASSTGTTRGETQY
TRBV9 | 16 | ASSGARAGPGVRETQY
TRBV19 | 12 | ASSIGGGGSPLH
TRBV19 | 12 | ASKEDSGANVLT
TRBV2 | 12 | ASTERGGNEKLF
TRBV5-1 | 11 | ASSSGLQETQY
TRBV27 | 13 | ASRKTGGGSYEQY
TRBV5-4 | 11 | ASSLDSNYGYT